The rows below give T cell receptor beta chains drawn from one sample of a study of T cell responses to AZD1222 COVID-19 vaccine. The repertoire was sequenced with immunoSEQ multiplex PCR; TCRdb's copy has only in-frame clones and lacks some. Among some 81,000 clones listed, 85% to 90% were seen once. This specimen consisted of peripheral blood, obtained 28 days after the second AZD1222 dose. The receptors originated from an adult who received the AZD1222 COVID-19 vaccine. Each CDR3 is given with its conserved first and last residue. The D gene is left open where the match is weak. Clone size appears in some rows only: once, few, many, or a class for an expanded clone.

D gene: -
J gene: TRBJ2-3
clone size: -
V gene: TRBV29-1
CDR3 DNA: TGCAGCGTTTTACAGTCAGATACGCAGTATTTT
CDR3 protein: CSVLQSDTQYF

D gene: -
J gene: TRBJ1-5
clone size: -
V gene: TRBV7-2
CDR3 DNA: TGTGCCAGCAGCTTAGCGGGAGGGGGATTTCTCCAGCCCCAGCATTTT
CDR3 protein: CASSLAGGGFLQPQHF

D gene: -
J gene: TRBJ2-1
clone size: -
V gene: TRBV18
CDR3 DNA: TGTGCCAGCTCACCAGGCGACGCGAATGAGCAGTTCTTC
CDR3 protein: CASSPGDANEQFF

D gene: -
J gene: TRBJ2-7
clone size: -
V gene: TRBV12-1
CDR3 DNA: TGTGCCAGCAGCTCCAAGGTAGTCGGGTCCTACGAGCAGTACTTC
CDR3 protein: CASSSKVVGSYEQYF

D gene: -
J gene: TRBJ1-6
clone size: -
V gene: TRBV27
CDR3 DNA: TGTGCCAGCAGTTTCTGGGCCGATTCACCCCTCCACTTT
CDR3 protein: CASSFWADSPLHF

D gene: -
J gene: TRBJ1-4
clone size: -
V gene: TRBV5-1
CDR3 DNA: TGCGCCAGCAGCTTGGGGCAGGGTAATGAAAAACTGTTTTTT
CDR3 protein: CASSLGQGNEKLFF

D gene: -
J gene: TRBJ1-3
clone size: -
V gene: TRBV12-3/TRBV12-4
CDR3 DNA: TGTGCCCTGATCGGGGCTGGAAACACCATATATTTT
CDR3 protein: CALIGAGNTIYF

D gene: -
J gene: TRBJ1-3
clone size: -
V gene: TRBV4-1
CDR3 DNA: TGCGCCAGCAGCCAGGAAACCGGGAGCCGTCCTGGACGAAGCTCTGGAAACACCATATATTTT
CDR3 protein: CASSQETGSRPGRSSGNTIYF

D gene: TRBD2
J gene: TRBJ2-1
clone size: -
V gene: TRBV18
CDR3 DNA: TGTGCCAGCTCACGCGGGGCGGGAGAGTTCAATGAGCAGTTCTTC
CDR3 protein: CASSRGAGEFNEQFF

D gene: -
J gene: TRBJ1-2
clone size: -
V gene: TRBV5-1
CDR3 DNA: TGCGCCAGCAGCTCCGACGGGGACTATGGCTACACCTTC
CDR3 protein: CASSSDGDYGYTF

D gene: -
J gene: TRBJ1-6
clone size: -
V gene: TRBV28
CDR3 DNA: TGTGCCAGCATAGCCTCGGGGGATAATTCACCCCTCCACTTT
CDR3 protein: CASIASGDNSPLHF

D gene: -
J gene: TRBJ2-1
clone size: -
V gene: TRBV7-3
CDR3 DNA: TGTGCCAGCAGCTTATCGGCGAGCTCCTACAATGAGCAGTTCTTC
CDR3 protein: CASSLSASSYNEQFF

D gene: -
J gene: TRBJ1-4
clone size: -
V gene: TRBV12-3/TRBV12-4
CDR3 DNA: TGTGCCAGCCAACTTGCAACTAATGAAAAACTGTTTTTT
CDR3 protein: CASQLATNEKLFF

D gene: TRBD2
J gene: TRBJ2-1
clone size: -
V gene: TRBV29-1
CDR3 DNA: TGCAGCGCCGGGACTAGCTTCGACAATGAGCAGTTCTTC
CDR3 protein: CSAGTSFDNEQFF

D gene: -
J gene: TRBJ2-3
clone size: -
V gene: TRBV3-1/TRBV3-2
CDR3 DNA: TGTGCCAGCAGCCCCGGACGGGGCCTGACAGATACGCAGTATTTT
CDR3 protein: CASSPGRGLTDTQYF

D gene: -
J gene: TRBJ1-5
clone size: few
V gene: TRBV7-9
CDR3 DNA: TGTGCCAGCAGCGTTTATAGCAATCAGCCCCAGCATTTT
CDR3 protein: CASSVYSNQPQHF

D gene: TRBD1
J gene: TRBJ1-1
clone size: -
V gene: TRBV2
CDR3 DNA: TGTGCCACGAGATCAGGGGGGAGGGAAGCTTTCTTT
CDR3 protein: CATRSGGREAFF

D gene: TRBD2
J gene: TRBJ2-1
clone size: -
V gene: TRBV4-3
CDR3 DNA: TGCGCCAGCAGCCGCGGGACTAGCGGGAGGTTGGGTACAGGGTACAATGAGCAGTTCTTC
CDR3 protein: CASSRGTSGRLGTGYNEQFF

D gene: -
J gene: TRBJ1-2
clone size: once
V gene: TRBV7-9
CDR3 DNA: TGTGCCAGCAGCGCGACTGACGGTGGTCTGGGATTTGATGGCTACACCTTC
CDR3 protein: CASSATDGGLGFDGYTF

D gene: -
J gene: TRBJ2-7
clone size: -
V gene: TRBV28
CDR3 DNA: TGTGCCAGCAGTTTAATCCGCGAGCAGTACTTC
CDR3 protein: CASSLIREQYF

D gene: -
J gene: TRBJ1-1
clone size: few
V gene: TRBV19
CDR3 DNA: TGTGCCAGTAGCCCAGGGGTCGCTGAAGCTTTCTTT
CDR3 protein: CASSPGVAEAFF

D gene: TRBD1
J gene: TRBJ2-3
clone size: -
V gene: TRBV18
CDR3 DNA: TGTGCCAGCTCAGAGATGACAGGGGGCGGAGGGTATTTT
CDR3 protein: CASSEMTGGGGYF

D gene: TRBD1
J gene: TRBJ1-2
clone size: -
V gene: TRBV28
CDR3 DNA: TGTGCCAGTTACCTGACCGGGACAGGAGACCATGGCTACACCTTC
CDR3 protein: CASYLTGTGDHGYTF

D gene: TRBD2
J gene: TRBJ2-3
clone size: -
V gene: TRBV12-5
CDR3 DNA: TGTGCTAGTGGTTTGGGACTAGCGGGAGGGGATACGCAGTATTTT
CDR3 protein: CASGLGLAGGDTQYF

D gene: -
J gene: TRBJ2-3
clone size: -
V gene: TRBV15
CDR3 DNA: TGTGCCACCAGCTCGGGGCAGCGGCAGGCGCACACAGATACGCAGTATTTT
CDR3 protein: CATSSGQRQAHTDTQYF

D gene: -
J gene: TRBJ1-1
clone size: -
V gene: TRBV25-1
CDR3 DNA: TGTGCCAGCAGTGAATATAGGGGGGCACAGACTGAAGCTTTCTTT
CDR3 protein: CASSEYRGAQTEAFF

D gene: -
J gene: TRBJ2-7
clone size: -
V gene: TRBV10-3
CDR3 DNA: TGTGCCATCAGGAAAACCGGGCAGCTCTACGAGCAGTACTTC
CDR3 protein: CAIRKTGQLYEQYF

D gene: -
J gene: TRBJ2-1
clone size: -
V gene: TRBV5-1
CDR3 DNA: TGCGCCAGCAGCTCCCTCCTTGACAGCGTCAGAGATCATGAGCAGTTCTTC
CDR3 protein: CASSSLLDSVRDHEQFF

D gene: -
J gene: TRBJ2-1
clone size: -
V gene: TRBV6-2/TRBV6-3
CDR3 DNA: TGTGCCAGCAGCCCCCCCCCAACCGGGAATGAGCAGTTCTTC
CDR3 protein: CASSPPPTGNEQFF

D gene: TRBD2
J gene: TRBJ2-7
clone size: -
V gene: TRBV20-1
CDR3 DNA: TGCAGTTTAGCGGGAGCCTACGAGCAGTACTTC
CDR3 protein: CSLAGAYEQYF

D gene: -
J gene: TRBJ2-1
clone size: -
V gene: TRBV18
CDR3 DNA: TGTGCCAGCTCACCACCGCTTCCAGGTGTCGGGGATGAGCAGTTCTTC
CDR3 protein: CASSPPLPGVGDEQFF

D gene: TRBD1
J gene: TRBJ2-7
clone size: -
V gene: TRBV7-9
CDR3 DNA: TGTGCCAGCAGCTTCTCCGGGACAGGGAGCGAGCAGTACTTC
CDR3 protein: CASSFSGTGSEQYF

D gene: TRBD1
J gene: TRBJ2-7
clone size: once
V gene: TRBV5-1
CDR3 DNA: TGCGCCAGCAGTTTGGATCCGGGACAGGGCAACGAGCAGTACTTC
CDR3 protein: CASSLDPGQGNEQYF

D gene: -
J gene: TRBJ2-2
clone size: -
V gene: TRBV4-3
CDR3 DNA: TGCGCCAGCAGCCAGGGGGTTAGTAACACCGGGGAGCTGTTTTTT
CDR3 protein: CASSQGVSNTGELFF

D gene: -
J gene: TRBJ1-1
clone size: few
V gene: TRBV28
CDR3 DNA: TGTGCCAGCAGTTTAAGCCCCAAAGTGAACACTGAAGCTTTCTTT
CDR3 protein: CASSLSPKVNTEAFF

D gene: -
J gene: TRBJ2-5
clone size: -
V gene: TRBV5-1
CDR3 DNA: TGCGCCAGCAGCCCCCTGGCAGGGAGACAAGAGACCCAGTACTTC
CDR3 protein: CASSPLAGRQETQYF

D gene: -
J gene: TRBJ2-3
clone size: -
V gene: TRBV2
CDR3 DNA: TGTGCCAGCTCCGGACTCGTCGAGCAGTATTTT
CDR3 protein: CASSGLVEQYF

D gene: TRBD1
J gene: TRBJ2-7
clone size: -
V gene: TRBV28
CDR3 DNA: TGTGCCAGCAGTCCGTTCGATTGGGACAGCTCCTACGAGCAGTACTTC
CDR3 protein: CASSPFDWDSSYEQYF

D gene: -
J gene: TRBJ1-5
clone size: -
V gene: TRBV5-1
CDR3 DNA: TGCGCCAGCAGCTGGACGGTGAATCAGCCCCAGCATTTT
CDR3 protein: CASSWTVNQPQHF

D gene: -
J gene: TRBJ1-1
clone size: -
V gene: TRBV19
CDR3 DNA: TGTGCCAGTAGTATCACATCGGGTTTGCGGGCTTTCTTT
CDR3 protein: CASSITSGLRAFF